This T cell receptor beta chain emerged from a study of Graves' ophthalmopathy and Graves' hyperthyroidism. Looking at the study overall: Stable hyperthyroid donors showed no ophthalmopathy during 18 months follow-up.

CDR3 length equals 11 residues. Trimming removed 4 bases at V and 12 bases at J, with 10 bases between. The germline CDR1 and CDR2 sequences are ENHRY and SYGVKD. Recruitment covered hyperthyroidism patients aged 18 to 65 whose new diagnosis was of under 2 months' duration. Patients were excluded if they had other autoimmune diseases or uncontrolled infections, and likewise if pregnancy or lactation applied. The authors amplified TCR beta CDR3 regions from RNA transcripts. HTBI primers were employed in first-round RT-PCR, then a second-round multiplex PCR followed. TCRdb reprocessed the multiplex PCR reads via MiXCR and lists one record per CDR3 protein. The table shows approximately 1.2 million distinct CDR3 sequences, with 36% occurring only once.

The V gene is TRBV10-3, the J gene TRBJ1-5; possible D gene TRBD1, 5 bases. Input material: peripheral blood or thyroid tissue (not recorded which). The origin of this receptor is an adult man with Graves' hyperthyroidism. CDR3: CAISVGQGQHF. CDR3 bases: TGTGCCATCAGTGTGGGTCAGGGCCAGCATTTT.